A single sample is the source of the 30 T cell receptor beta chains below, sequenced in a study of read filtering for tumor transcriptome and immune sequencing. Molecular barcoded adaptors covering alpha/delta and beta/gamma chains were used on 400 ng RNA. One entry per CDR3 protein results from TCRdb running MiXCR on the reads. The table includes about 58,000 distinct CDR3 sequences, 12% detected once. Sequenced: a population of CD138-negative cells sorted from bone marrow. All receptors come from a donor aged 40 or older with multiple myeloma.

With respect to this clonotype: This clone may be a read error of a much larger clone one base away. The CDR3 protein is CASSLTVVGVDTQYF. DNA for the CDR3: TGCGCCAGCAGCTTGACAGTAGTCGGGGTGGATACGCAGTATTTT. The chain carries TRBV5-1 and TRBJ2-3; TRBD2 is a possible D gene (5 bases). This CDR3 has 15 amino acids. V was trimmed by 1 base and J by 6 bases, leaving 15 bases between them. The germline gives CDR1 SGHRS, CDR2 YFSETQ.

This clonotype was seen many times. The rearrangement uses TRBV4-1 and TRBJ1-1, with a weak D call TRBD1 (5 bases). The germline CDR1 and CDR2 sequences are MGHRA and YSYEKL. The V end was cut by 1 base, the J end by 11 bases, with 17 bases between. The CDR3 contains 14 residues. The CDR3 is CASSQAVGGASAFF. The DNA for the CDR3 is TGCGCCAGCAGCCAAGCCGTTGGGGGAGCGAGTGCTTTCTTT.

This clonotype has just a few counts. The chain uses TRBV6-6 and TRBJ1-3; no definite D call. CDR3 length: 15 residues. Germline-derived CDR1 and CDR2 are MNHNY and SVGAGI (reference sequence). V was pared by 5 bases and J by 0 bases, with 11 bases between. CDR3 in amino acids: CASSPLISSGNTIYF. CDR3 bases: TGTGCCAGCAGTCCGTTAATTTCCTCTGGAAACACCATATATTTT.

This clonotype was recorded at least ten times. The genes are TRBV5-1 and TRBJ2-2; 9 bases are a match to TRBD1. Germline-derived CDR1 and CDR2 are SGHRS and YFSETQ. The V and J ends lost 7 bases and 7 bases, in that order; junction bases with no gene match: 8. The CDR3 is 14 residues long. The CDR3 nucleotides read TGCGCCAGCGGACCCGGGACAGGGAACGGGGAGCTGTTTTTT. This translates into CASGPGTGNGELFF.

This clonotype was picked up many times. The chain joins TRBV29-1 to TRBJ1-1, with a weak D call TRBD1 (5 bases). Germline V lookup: CDR1 SQVTM, CDR2 ANQGSEA. The CDR3 spans 19 residues. The V gene lost 0 bases and the J gene lost 5 bases, with 28 bases spanning the gap. The CDR3 DNA is TGCAGCGTTGAAGATCACGGGGCAGTTCGTACGACCTTATATACTGAAGCTTTCTTT. This codes for CSVEDHGAVRTTLYTEAFF.

This chain uses TRBV5-1 with TRBJ1-3; D remains ambiguous. CDR1 and CDR2 (germline): SGHRS, YFSETQ. V dropped 0 bases and J dropped 0 bases, with 16 bases sitting between them. The CDR3 spans 18 residues. The CDR3 region has the DNA TGCGCCAGCAGCTTGGACGGTGCTCTAGCTTCCTCTGGAAACACCATATATTTT. It yields the protein CASSLDGALASSGNTIYF.

This clonotype has at least ten counts. The chain has TRBV12-3 or TRBV12-4 and TRBJ1-5, with 10 bases aligning to TRBD1. This CDR3 region has 16 residues. V gave up 6 bases and J gave up 1 base; unmatched junction bases: 6. The CDR3 nucleotides are TGTGCCAGCAGCGCGGACAGGGGGTCCAGCAATCAGCCCCAGCATTTT. This encodes CASSADRGSSNQPQHF.

This clonotype was recorded at least ten times. The rearrangement links TRBV11-2 to TRBJ2-2; 13 positions match TRBD2. The V gene end was trimmed by 7 bases and the J gene end by 7 bases; junction bases not matched to a gene: 9. Germline CDR1 and CDR2: SGHAT and FQNNGV. This CDR3 spans 16 amino acids. The CDR3 region is CASTPTSGGPGGELFF. CDR3 sequence (DNA): TGTGCCAGCACCCCGACTAGCGGGGGGCCCGGCGGGGAGCTGTTTTTT.

This clonotype has just a few counts. With a much larger clone just one base away, this may be a read error. The genes are TRBV6-1 and TRBJ1-5, with unresolved D. Germline-derived CDR1 and CDR2 are MNHNS and SASEGT. Deletions cut 0 bases from V and 1 base from J, with 7 bases between. CDR3 length: 15 amino acids. CDR3 residues: CASSEARGSNQPQHF. The CDR3 DNA is TGTGCCAGCAGTGAAGCGCGGGGAAGCAATCAGCCCCAGCATTTT.

This clonotype was recorded many times. The rearrangement links TRBV29-1 to TRBJ1-1, with TRBD1 as a possible D gene (5 bases). The CDR3 is made up of 11 amino acids. Between the trimmed V and J ends, which lost 5 bases and 11 bases, there was a span of 15 bases. Germline CDR1 is SQVTM and CDR2 is ANQGSEA. CDR3 amino acids: CSVLRRGEAFF. The CDR3, as DNA: TGCAGCGTTCTGAGGAGAGGGGAGGCTTTCTTT.

The count of this clonotype is one. A much larger clone lies a single base off, so this may be a read error. This sequence joins TRBV5-1 and TRBJ2-2; no clear D. The germline V gene encodes CDR1 SGHRS and CDR2 YFSETQ. This CDR3 contains 13 residues. DNA for the CDR3: TGCGCCATCAGCCCCTGGGGATCCGGGGAGCTGTTTTTT. It translates to CAISPWGSGELFF.

The sample holds many counts of this clonotype. The J gene is TRBJ2-3, the V gene TRBV12-3 or TRBV12-4, with 11 bases that match TRBD2. V lost 7 bases and J lost 4; bases outside the gene matches: 7. This CDR3 region has 15 residues. The CDR3: CASTPTSGVADTQYF. CDR3 DNA: TGTGCCAGCACCCCGACTAGCGGGGTAGCAGATACGCAGTATTTT.

This clonotype was counted at least ten times. The rearrangement links TRBV5-5 to TRBJ1-5, with a possible D match to TRBD1 (6 bases). From germline, CDR1 is SGHKS and CDR2 YYEKEE (reference sequence). The CDR3 runs to 20 residues. V dropped 0 bases and J dropped 4 bases, with 26 bases sitting between them. The CDR3 sequence: CASSLAGQSLSSKGNQPQHF. The CDR3 nucleotides read TGTGCCAGCAGCTTGGCCGGACAGAGCCTTTCTTCCAAGGGGAATCAGCCCCAGCATTTT.

The gene calls are TRBV20-1 and TRBJ2-7, with D perhaps being TRBD1 or TRBD2 (5 bases each). From germline, CDR1 is DFQATT and CDR2 SNEGSKA (reference sequence). Trimming pared 7 bases from V and 9 bases from J, leaving 25 bases between. There are 14 residues in the CDR3. DNA of the CDR3: TGCAGTGTCGAGCTCCGGGACCGGGATCTCGGGCAGTACTTC. Translated, it gives CSVELRDRDLGQYF.

The table lists this clonotype with many counts. V usage is TRBV5-1 and J usage is TRBJ2-7; D is unresolved. Trimming cost V 4 bases and J 7 bases, with 18 bases left between them. This CDR3 spans 14 amino acids. Per the germline V gene, CDR1 is SGHRS and CDR2 is YFSETQ. The CDR3 reads CASSRSGPLDEQYF. The DNA for the CDR3 is TGCGCCAGCAGCCGTTCCGGGCCCTTAGATGAGCAGTACTTC.

This clonotype was observed a handful of times. A read error may be the cause here, since a much bigger clone is one base away. The V call is TRBV6-2 or TRBV6-3, the J call TRBJ1-1; D possibly corresponds to TRBD1 (5 bases). There are 15 residues in the CDR3. V was pared by 0 bases and J by 5 bases, with 13 bases between. CDR1 is MNHEY and CDR2 is SVGEGT in the germline V gene. The CDR3 nucleotides read TGTGCCAGCAGTTACTCCGACGGGGGGAAGACTGAAGCTTTCTTT. This gives the protein CASSYSDGGKTEAFF.

This clonotype occurred many times. The V and J genes are TRBV12-3 or TRBV12-4 and TRBJ2-1; D uncertain. This CDR3 is 10 amino acids long. Deletions cut 8 bases from V and 5 bases from J, with 4 bases between. DNA of the CDR3: TGTGCCAGCCGAAACAATGAGCAGTTCTTC. It codes for CASRNNEQFF.

This clonotype has at least ten counts. The J gene is TRBJ2-1, the V gene TRBV7-9, with 9 nucleotides matching TRBD2. Looked up from germline, CDR1 is SEHNR and CDR2 is FQNEAQ (reference sequence). This CDR3 region has 16 residues. V lost 3 bases to trimming and J lost 4 bases; unmatched junction nucleotides: 7. CDR3 protein: CASSLDGTSLYNEQFF. The CDR3 DNA is TGTGCCAGCAGCTTGGACGGGACTAGCCTGTACAATGAGCAGTTCTTC.

This clonotype was seen repeatedly, ten times or more. The chain joins TRBV20-1 to TRBJ1-5, with a weak D call TRBD1 (5 bases). From germline, CDR1 is DFQATT and CDR2 SNEGSKA (reference sequence). The CDR3 length is 14 residues. Trimming cost V 6 bases and J 8 bases, with 20 bases left between them. The CDR3 protein is CSAKAAGQIKPQHF. In DNA form, the CDR3 reads TGCAGTGCAAAAGCGGCAGGGCAAATCAAGCCCCAGCATTTT.

This clonotype was detected ten times or more. V usage is TRBV18 and J usage is TRBJ1-4; D not certain. Germline V gives CDR1 KGHSH, CDR2 LQKENI. V was trimmed by 3 bases and J by 7 bases, leaving 3 bases between them. This CDR3 region has 11 residues. This chain's CDR3 is CASSPAEKLFF. The CDR3, as DNA: TGTGCCAGCTCACCTGCTGAAAAACTGTTTTTT.

To note about this clonotype: A much bigger clone sits one base away, suggesting this may be a read error. This chain joins TRBV20-1 and TRBJ1-1; tentatively, D is TRBD1 (6 bases). V shed 1 base and J shed 6 bases, with 12 bases lying between them. The germline CDR1 and CDR2 sequences are DFQATT and SNEGSKA (reference sequence). The length of the CDR3 is 13 residues. In DNA, the CDR3 is TGCAGTGCTAGAGGGAGGGGGAGGCCTGAAGCTTTCTTT. Amino acids: CSARGRGRPEAFF.

This clonotype was counted many times. V usage is TRBV7-9 and J usage is TRBJ2-3; 7 nucleotides agree with TRBD1. This CDR3 contains 16 residues. The V gene end was trimmed by 2 bases and the J gene end by 4 bases; junction bases not matched to a gene: 9. Per the germline V gene, CDR1 is SEHNR and CDR2 is FQNEAQ (reference sequence). The CDR3 DNA reads as TGTGCCAGCAGCTTATACAGGGGAATCGAGGCAGATACGCAGTATTTT. This translates into CASSLYRGIEADTQYF.

This clonotype was counted many times. The V gene is TRBV19, the J gene TRBJ1-5; D may be TRBD1 (5 bases). The V gene lost 5 bases and the J gene lost 9 bases, with 14 bases spanning the gap. Germline lookup yields CDR1 LNHDA and CDR2 SQIVND (reference sequence). The CDR3 runs 13 residues. The CDR3 here is CASSPDSQRPQHF. Here the CDR3 DNA reads TGTGCCAGTAGTCCCGACAGCCAGCGGCCCCAGCATTTT.

This clonotype came up many times. The rearrangement links TRBV5-5 to TRBJ2-1, with TRBD1 identical over 8 bases. Germline V gives CDR1 SGHKS, CDR2 YYEKEE (reference sequence). The CDR3 is made up of 15 amino acids. With 5 bases clipped from V and 0 bases from J, the junction kept 4 bases outside the gene matches. The CDR3 spells CASRATGGSYNEQFF. The CDR3 bases are TGTGCCAGCAGAGCAACAGGGGGCTCCTACAATGAGCAGTTCTTC.

This clonotype has just a few counts. V and J are TRBV6-6 and TRBJ1-1; D is unresolved. Germline V gene data show CDR1 as MNHNY and CDR2 as SVGAGI (reference sequence). Deletions cut 7 bases from V and 7 bases from J, with 13 bases between. This CDR3 comprises 12 residues. The CDR3 coding sequence is TGTGCCAGCACCCCAACCCGGTTTGAAGCTTTCTTT. Protein product: CASTPTRFEAFF.

A few counts support this clonotype. A much bigger clone sits one base away, suggesting this may be a read error. No conserved phenylalanine or tryptophan is present at the end of the CDR3, so a read error is the likely explanation. The chain has TRBV29-1 and TRBJ2-7, with TRBD1 matching 8 bases. With V trimmed by 7 bases and J by 7 bases, 9 bases remained unmatched. Germline-derived CDR1 and CDR2 are SQVTM and ANQGSEA. There are 12 residues in the CDR3. The CDR3 DNA reads as TGCAGCGCCCCAGGACAGGGTGGAGAGCAGTACCTC. Its protein is CSAPGQGGEQYL.

The sample holds many counts of this clonotype. The rearrangement links TRBV27 to TRBJ2-7; no reliable D call. Germline CDR1 and CDR2: MNHEY and SMNVEV (reference sequence). Deletions cut 3 bases from V and 0 bases from J, with 9 bases between. The CDR3 contains 14 residues. CDR3 residues: CASSFRGFSYEQYF. DNA of the CDR3: TGTGCCAGCAGTTTTCGAGGTTTCTCCTACGAGCAGTACTTC.

This clonotype was observed at least ten times. This sequence joins TRBV11-2 and TRBJ1-1, with a possible D match to TRBD1 (6 bases). The CDR3 is made up of 15 amino acids. The V end lost 4 bases, the J end lost 1 base, and 13 bases lay between the germline ends. Germline CDR1 and CDR2: SGHAT and FQNNGV. As DNA, the CDR3 is TGTGCCAGCAGCTCGGGGGACACTAGGAACACTGAAGCTTTCTTT. This sequence encodes CASSSGDTRNTEAFF.

This clonotype was seen only a few times. This chain joins TRBV7-9 and TRBJ2-3; D possibly corresponds to TRBD1 (5 bases). Trimming pared 5 bases from V and 6 bases from J, leaving 15 bases between. Germline values: CDR1 SEHNR, CDR2 FQNEAQ (reference sequence). CDR3 size: 14 residues. CDR3 in DNA: TGTGCCAGCAGCCATCAAGCAGGGAAGGATACGCAGTATTTT. Translated: CASSHQAGKDTQYF.

Concerning this clonotype itself: This may be a read error: a much more frequent sequence differs by one nucleotide. The rearrangement joins TRBV4-1 to TRBJ2-3; 8 bases agree with TRBD2. Germline V gene lookup returns CDR1 MGHRA and CDR2 YSYEKL. The CDR3 sequence is 19 residues long. The CDR3 here is CANSQVGIPGRVHTDTQYF. The CDR3 bases are TGCGCCAACAGCCAAGTCGGGATCCCCGGGAGGGTACACACAGATACGCAGTATTTT.